These T cell receptor beta chains were read from a single sample in a study of technical replicates of blood from a few donors. Here immunoSEQ multiplex PCR was the method, and the copy in TCRdb shows in-frame clones only, minus some. The sample holds around 68,000 clones, 95% to 98% seen once. Sequencing was done on a sample of T cells isolated from PBMCs. The receptors come from a human donor in good health. Each CDR3 is given with its conserved first and last residue. D genes are given only for firm matches. Where a row states a size, it is once, few, many or the class of an expanded clone; other rows omit it.

TRBV30	NA	NA	TRBJ2-5	CAWSVQRGGGLQETQYF	TGTGCCTGGAGTGTACAACGGGGCGGAGGGCTCCAAGAGACCCAGTACTTC
TRBV5-1	NA	TRBD1	TRBJ2-5	CASGRTGMETQYF	TGCGCCAGCGGACGGACAGGGATGGAGACCCAGTACTTC
TRBV23-1	NA	NA	TRBJ1-2	CASTAYGYTF	TGCGCCAGTACAGCCTATGGCTACACCTTC
TRBV4-3	NA	TRBD1	TRBJ1-2	CASSPLTGYGYTF	TGCGCCAGCAGCCCTCTGACAGGGTATGGCTACACCTTC
TRBV11-1	NA	NA	TRBJ1-1	CASTDLGNTEAFF	TGTGCCAGCACCGATCTAGGGAACACTGAAGCTTTCTTT
TRBV2	NA	NA	TRBJ1-5	CASSYTDQPQHF	TGTGCCAGCAGTTACACAGATCAGCCCCAGCATTTT
TRBV19	NA	NA	TRBJ1-4	CASSRQYIVATNEKLFF	TGTGCCAGTAGCAGACAGTACATAGTGGCAACTAATGAAAAACTGTTTTTT
TRBV9	once	NA	TRBJ2-7	CASSAQSGLYEQYF	TGTGCCAGCAGCGCCCAATCGGGACTTTACGAGCAGTACTTC
TRBV6-5	NA	NA	TRBJ1-2	CASSYEGGGHYGYTF	TGTGCCAGCAGTTACGAGGGGGGGGGCCACTATGGCTACACCTTC
TRBV29-1	NA	TRBD1	TRBJ2-5	CSAGQGGETQYF	TGCAGCGCGGGACAGGGCGGCGAGACCCAGTACTTC